The present T cell receptor beta chain was sequenced within a study of blood T cells in healthy people across ages. A second roughly 7 to 11 cycle PCR used barcoded and J-beta primers. TCRdb itself ran the 5' RACE reads through MiXCR, one entry per CDR3 protein. The sample records more than 750,000 distinct CDR3 sequences, 25% to 35% being singletons. The CDR3 sequence is 13 residues long. The V and J ends lost 2 bases and 11 bases, in that order; junction bases with no gene match: 8. Germline CDR1 MNHEY, CDR2 SVGAGI. These records were also assigned to another study, of T cells of mothers and their children.

V usage is TRBV6-5 and J usage is TRBJ2-5; 7 bases are shared with TRBD1. The sample consisted of blood. This TCR derives from a woman aged 40 to 50 in good health. Written as DNA, the CDR3 is TGTGCCAGCAGTTACGCCAACAGGGGTGAGCAGTACTTC. Its protein product is CASSYANRGEQYF.